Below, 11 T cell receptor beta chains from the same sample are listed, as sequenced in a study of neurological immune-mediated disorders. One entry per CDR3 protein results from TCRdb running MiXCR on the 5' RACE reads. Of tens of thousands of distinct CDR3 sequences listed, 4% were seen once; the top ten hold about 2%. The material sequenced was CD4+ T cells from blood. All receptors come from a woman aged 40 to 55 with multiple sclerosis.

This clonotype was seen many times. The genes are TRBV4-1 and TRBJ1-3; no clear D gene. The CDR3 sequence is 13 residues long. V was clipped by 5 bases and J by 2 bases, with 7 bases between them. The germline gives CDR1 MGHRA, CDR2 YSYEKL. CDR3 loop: CASSNRAGNTIYF. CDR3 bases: TGCGCCAGCAGCAACCGTGCTGGAAACACCATATATTTT.

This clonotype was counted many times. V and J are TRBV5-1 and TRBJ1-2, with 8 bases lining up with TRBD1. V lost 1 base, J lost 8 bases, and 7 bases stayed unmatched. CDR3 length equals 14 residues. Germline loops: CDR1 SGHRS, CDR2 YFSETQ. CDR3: CASSLHPTGGGYTF. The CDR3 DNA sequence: TGCGCCAGCAGCTTGCACCCCACAGGGGGAGGCTACACCTTC. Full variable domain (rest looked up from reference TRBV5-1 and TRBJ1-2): KAGVTQTPRYLIKTRGQQVTLSCSPISGHRSVSWYQQTPGQGLQFLFEYFSETQRNKGNFPGRFSGRQFSNSRSEMNVSTLELGDSALYLCASSLHPTGGGYTFGSGTRLTVV.

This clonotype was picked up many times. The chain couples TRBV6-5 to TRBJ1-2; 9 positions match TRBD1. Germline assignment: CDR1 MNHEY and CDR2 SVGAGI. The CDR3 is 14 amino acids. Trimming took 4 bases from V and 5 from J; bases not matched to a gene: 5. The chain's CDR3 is CASSSSGQGYGYTF. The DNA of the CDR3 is TGTGCCAGCAGTTCCTCGGGACAGGGATATGGCTACACCTTC.

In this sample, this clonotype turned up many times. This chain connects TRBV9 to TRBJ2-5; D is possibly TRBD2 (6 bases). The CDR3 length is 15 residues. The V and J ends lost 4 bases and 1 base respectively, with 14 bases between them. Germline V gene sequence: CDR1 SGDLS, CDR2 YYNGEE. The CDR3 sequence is CASSPHRGSQETQYF. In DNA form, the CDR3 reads TGTGCCAGCAGCCCACATCGGGGGAGCCAAGAGACCCAGTACTTC.

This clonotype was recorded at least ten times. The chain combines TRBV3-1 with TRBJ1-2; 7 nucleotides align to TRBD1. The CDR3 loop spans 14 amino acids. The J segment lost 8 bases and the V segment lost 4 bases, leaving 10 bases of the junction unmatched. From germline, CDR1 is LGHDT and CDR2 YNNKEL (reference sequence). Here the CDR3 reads CASSPQPGTEGYTF. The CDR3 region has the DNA TGTGCCAGCAGCCCTCAGCCAGGGACAGAGGGCTACACCTTC.

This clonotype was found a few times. Written as DNA, the CDR3 is TGCAGCTCCCGAGGGCCCTTGGGCACTGAAGCTTTCTTT. This gives the protein CSSRGPLGTEAFF. The chain carries TRBV29-1 and TRBJ1-1; D unresolved. The CDR3 loop spans 13 amino acids. Trimming cost V 8 bases and J 4 bases, with 17 bases left between them. Per germline, CDR1 SQVTM and CDR2 ANQGSEA.

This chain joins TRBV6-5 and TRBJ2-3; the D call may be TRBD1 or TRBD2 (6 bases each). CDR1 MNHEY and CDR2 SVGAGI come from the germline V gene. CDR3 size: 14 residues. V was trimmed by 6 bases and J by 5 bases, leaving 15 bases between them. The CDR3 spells CASSPRGPGDTQYF. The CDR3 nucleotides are TGTGCCAGCAGCCCCCGGGGGCCCGGAGATACGCAGTATTTT.

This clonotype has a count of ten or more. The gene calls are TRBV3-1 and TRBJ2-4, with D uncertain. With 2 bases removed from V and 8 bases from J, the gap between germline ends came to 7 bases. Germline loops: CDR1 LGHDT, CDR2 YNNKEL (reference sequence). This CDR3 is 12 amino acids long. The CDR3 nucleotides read TGTGCCAGCAGCCAATCACGGGACATTCAGTACTTC. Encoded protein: CASSQSRDIQYF.

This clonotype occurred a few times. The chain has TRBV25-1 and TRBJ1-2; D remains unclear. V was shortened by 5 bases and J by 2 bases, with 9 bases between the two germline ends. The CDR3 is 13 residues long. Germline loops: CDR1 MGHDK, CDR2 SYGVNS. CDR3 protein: CASSFRVNYGYTF. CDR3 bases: TGTGCCAGCAGTTTTAGGGTCAACTATGGCTACACCTTC.

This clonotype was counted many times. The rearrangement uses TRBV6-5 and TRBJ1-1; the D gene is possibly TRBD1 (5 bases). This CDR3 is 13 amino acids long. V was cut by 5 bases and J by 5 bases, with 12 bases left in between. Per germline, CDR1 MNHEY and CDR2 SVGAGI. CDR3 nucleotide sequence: TGTGCCAGCAGTCCTCGGGGGAATACTGAAGCTTTCTTT. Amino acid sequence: CASSPRGNTEAFF.

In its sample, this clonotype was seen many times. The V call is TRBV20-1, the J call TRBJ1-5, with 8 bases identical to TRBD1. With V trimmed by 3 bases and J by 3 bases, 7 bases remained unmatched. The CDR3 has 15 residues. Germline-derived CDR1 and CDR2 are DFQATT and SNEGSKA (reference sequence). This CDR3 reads CSASSGGAINQPQHF. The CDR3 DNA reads TGCAGTGCTAGTTCAGGGGGCGCAATCAATCAGCCCCAGCATTTT.